The next 18 T cell receptor beta chains were all read from a single sample in a study of control samples from healthy donors and cancer patients. The data were produced by immunoSEQ multiplex PCR, yet TCRdb's version contains in-frame clones alone and is incomplete. Recorded for this sample: fewer than 200,000 clones. The specimen was blood. The receptors here all came from a woman younger than 45 in good health.

This sequence joins TRBV9 and TRBJ2-1; 10 nucleotides agree with TRBD2. The CDR3 loop spans 15 amino acids. J gave up 4 bases and V 3 bases, and 4 bases lay outside the gene matches. Looked up from germline, CDR1 is SGDLS and CDR2 is YYNGEE. CDR3 DNA sequence: TGTGCCAGCAGCGGAGCGGGGGGGGGATACAATGAGCAGTTCTTC. It specifies CASSGAGGGYNEQFF.

The chain recombines TRBV19 with TRBJ2-2; D is ambiguous. Germline CDR1 reads LNHDA; CDR2 reads SQIVND (reference sequence). CDR3 size: 12 residues. V lost 4 bases, J lost 3 bases, and 3 bases lay in between. The CDR3 nucleotides are TGTGCCAGTAGTACCTACACCGGGGAGCTGTTTTTT. This codes for CASSTYTGELFF. The full variable domain, in which reference TRBV19 and TRBJ2-2 provide the parts outside the CDR3, is DGGITQSPKYLFRKEGQNVTLSCEQNLNHDAMYWYRQDPGQGLRLIYYSQIVNDFQKGDIAEGYSVSREKKESFPLTVTSAQKNPTAFYLCASSTYTGELFFGEGSRLTVL.

V usage is TRBV28 and J usage is TRBJ1-2; D not certain. The CDR3 totals 15 residues. Germline loops: CDR1 MDHEN, CDR2 SYDVKM. The ends were cut back, 8 bases at V and 0 bases at J, with 16 bases in the middle. Here the CDR3 reads CASSKPGSANYGYTF. The DNA for the CDR3 is TGTGCCAGCTCCAAACCCGGCAGTGCTAACTATGGCTACACCTTC.

The chain has TRBV7-2 and TRBJ2-7; 7 bases line up with TRBD2. The CDR3 is made up of 14 amino acids. After removal of 3 bases from V and 5 bases from J, the junction contained 7 bases not matched to a gene. Germline CDR1 is SGHTA and CDR2 is FQGNSA. Here the CDR3 reads CASSFGLAEDEQYF. As DNA, the CDR3 is TGTGCCAGCAGCTTCGGGCTAGCGGAGGACGAGCAGTACTTC.

The chain couples TRBV6-1 to TRBJ2-3; 10 nucleotides match TRBD2. After removal of 3 bases from V and 5 bases from J, the junction contained 11 bases not matched to a gene. The CDR3 runs 17 residues. The V gene's germline CDR1 is MNHNS and CDR2 SASEGT. The CDR3 spells CASSETLLAGVGDTQYF. CDR3 in DNA: TGTGCCAGCAGTGAGACCTTGCTAGCGGGGGTGGGAGATACGCAGTATTTT.

The rearrangement links TRBV3-1 (or the pseudogene TRBV3-2) to TRBJ1-2; D gene ambiguous. Trimming left V 4 bases short and J 4 bases short, with 13 bases between. Germline CDR1 is LGHDT and CDR2 is YNNKEL (reference sequence). This CDR3 is 14 amino acids long. CDR3 coding DNA: TGTGCCAGCAGCCCTCGCGGAAACACCTATGGCTACACCTTC. It translates to CASSPRGNTYGYTF.

The V and J genes are TRBV5-6 and TRBJ1-1; maybe TRBD1 (6 bases). The CDR3 has 14 amino acids. Trimming removed 0 bases at V and 5 bases at J, with 11 bases between. Germline V CDR1 and CDR2: SGHDT, YYEEEE. In nucleotides, the CDR3 is TGTGCCAGCAGCTTGGGGCAGGGACAAACTGAAGCTTTCTTT. Translated, it gives CASSLGQGQTEAFF. Drawing the rest from reference TRBV5-6 and TRBJ1-1, the complete variable domain is DAGVTQSPTHLIKTRGQQVTLRCSPKSGHDTVSWYQQALGQGPQFIFQYYEEEERQRGNFPDRFSGHQFPNYSSELNVNALLLGDSALYLCASSLGQGQTEAFFGQGTRLTVV.

V and J are TRBV4-2 and TRBJ1-2; no clear D gene. The CDR3 covers 15 residues. Trimming left V 3 bases short and J 1 base short, with 12 bases between. Germline CDR1 LGHNA, CDR2 YNFKEQ. The CDR3 region is CASSQIDGLNYGYTF. The DNA for the CDR3 is TGTGCCAGCAGCCAGATCGACGGCCTTAACTATGGCTACACCTTC.

This chain links TRBV14 with TRBJ2-7; no clear D gene. This CDR3 has 13 residues. Germline V CDR1 and CDR2: SGHDN, FVKESK. V lost 2 bases and J 4 bases, leaving 9 bases between the germline ends. In DNA, the CDR3 is TGTGCCAGCAGCCAACAGGACGGATACGAGCAGTACTTC. Its protein product is CASSQQDGYEQYF.

This sequence joins TRBV12-3 or TRBV12-4 and TRBJ1-2; D is unclear. V was cut by 0 bases and J by 10 bases, with 12 bases left in between. The CDR3 totals 13 residues. The DNA for the CDR3 is TGTGCCAGCAGTTTAGCGGTGGGGAATGCCTACACCTTC. Translated: CASSLAVGNAYTF.

The rearrangement joins TRBV20-1 to TRBJ1-1, with D hard to call. The CDR3 has 12 residues. In germline, CDR1 is DFQATT, CDR2 SNEGSKA (reference sequence). The ends were cut back, 3 bases at V and 10 bases at J, with 15 bases in the middle. CDR3 coding DNA: TGCAGTGCTAGTGGTGGCGCGGAGGGAGCTTTCTTT. Encoded protein: CSASGGAEGAFF.

This rearrangement joins TRBV11-2 to TRBJ2-1; the D is unclear. The V gene's germline CDR1 is SGHAT and CDR2 FQNNGV. The CDR3 covers 13 residues. Trimming removed 0 bases at V and 7 bases at J, with 7 bases between. CDR3 nucleotides: TGTGCCAGCAGCTTAGATTCCGGTAATGAGCAGTTCTTC. The encoded protein is CASSLDSGNEQFF.

This sequence joins TRBV6-5 and TRBJ1-4; tentative D call: TRBD1 (5 bases). V was cut by 6 bases and J by 1 base, with 12 bases left in between. Germline V gives CDR1 MNHEY, CDR2 SVGAGI. CDR3 length equals 15 residues. CDR3 sequence reads: CASRLRQITNEKLFF. CDR3 nucleotide sequence: TGTGCCAGCAGACTAAGACAGATAACTAATGAAAAACTGTTTTTT.

This chain links TRBV7-9 with TRBJ1-4; 9 bases are shared with TRBD1. The V gene's germline CDR1 is SEHNR and CDR2 FQNEAQ (reference sequence). V shed 6 bases and J 8 bases; nucleotides not matched to a gene: 7. This CDR3 region has 14 residues. The CDR3 nucleotides are TGTGCCAGCAGGACCGGGACAGGGCACGAAAAACTGTTTTTT. Amino acids: CASRTGTGHEKLFF.

This rearrangement joins TRBV4-1 to TRBJ1-3; D gene ambiguous. The CDR3 extends over 15 amino acids. Germline assignment: CDR1 MGHRA and CDR2 YSYEKL. Trimming pared 1 base from V and 3 bases from J, leaving 10 bases between. For the CDR3, the DNA is TGCGCCAGCAGCCAAGGGGATAGGGATGGAAACACCATATATTTT. Its protein product is CASSQGDRDGNTIYF.

J is TRBJ1-5 and V is TRBV9; D is unclear. The germline gives CDR1 SGDLS, CDR2 YYNGEE. V dropped 0 bases and J dropped 3 bases, with 4 bases sitting between them. The CDR3 is 13 residues long. The CDR3 loop reads CASSVGINQPQHF. CDR3 bases: TGTGCCAGCAGCGTAGGGATCAATCAGCCCCAGCATTTT.

The rearrangement links TRBV7-2 to TRBJ2-7; 7 bases are shared with TRBD1. There are 12 residues in the CDR3. The germline CDR1 and CDR2 sequences are SGHTA and FQGNSA. After removal of 5 bases from V and 5 bases from J, the junction contained 3 bases not matched to a gene. In nucleotides, the CDR3 is TGTGCCAGCAGCAATGACAGGGACGAGCAGTACTTC. Its protein is CASSNDRDEQYF.

The rearrangement links TRBV7-9 to TRBJ1-2, with TRBD1 matching over 9 bases. Germline lookup yields CDR1 SEHNR and CDR2 FQNEAQ (reference sequence). The J segment lost 8 bases and the V segment lost 8 bases, leaving 12 bases of the junction unmatched. The CDR3 covers 14 residues. The CDR3 coding sequence is TGTGCCAGCTCCAATCTCACAGGGGGCTGGGGCTACACCTTC. Its translation is CASSNLTGGWGYTF. The complete variable domain, with remaining parts taken from reference TRBV7-9 and TRBJ1-2, reads DTGVSQNPRHKITKRGQNVTFRCDPISEHNRLYWYRQTLGQGPEFLTYFQNEAQLEKSRLLSDRFSAERPKGSFSTLEIQRTEQGDSAMYLCASSNLTGGWGYTFGSGTRLTVV.